This T cell receptor (beta chain) was captured by sequencing in a study of blood T cell repertoires in COVID-19. Study-level information: Some COVID-19 samples were acute and others convalescent; all came from the United States, Italy and Spain.

Per the original methods: Scientists estimated how many nucleated cells there were by amplifying reference gene primers. Libraries were prepared by immunoSEQ multiplex PCR; TCRdb keeps only in-frame clonotypes and omits some of them. The D gene and trimming were derived from the DNA, and the V and J assignments and clone size from that table. The sample carries about 52,000 clones, approximately 84% recorded once. Trimming removed 4 bases from V and 7 bases from J, with 16 bases in between. This CDR3 has 14 amino acids. Germline values: CDR1 LGHNA, CDR2 YSLEER. V and J are TRBV4-3 and TRBJ1-1; the D is unclear. Sequenced: peripheral blood. The clonotype was recovered from a human donor with active COVID-19. The donor label of this sample is uncertain. DNA for the CDR3: TGCGCCAGCAGCCCCCAACCCTCTTCGGGTGAAGCTTTCTTT. Translated: CASSPQPSSGEAFF.